These 31 T cell receptor beta chains were sequenced from one sample in a study of shared T cell receptors in the human thymus. The repertoire was sequenced with immunoSEQ multiplex PCR; TCRdb's copy has only in-frame clones and lacks some. This repertoire shows about 380,000 clones, more than 85% found once; its top ten account for around 0.018%. The sample taken for sequencing was thymocytes. The source is a human donor.

The V and J genes are TRBV27 and TRBJ1-2; no definite D call. V dropped 2 bases and J dropped 3 bases, with 7 bases sitting between them. Looked up from germline, CDR1 is MNHEY and CDR2 is SMNVEV (reference sequence). This CDR3 has 13 amino acids. The CDR3 is CASSLGPDYGYTF. CDR3 coding DNA: TGTGCCAGCAGTTTAGGTCCTGACTATGGCTACACCTTC.

J is TRBJ2-7 and V is TRBV5-6; D call uncertain. Germline lookup yields CDR1 SGHDT and CDR2 YYEEEE. The length of the CDR3 is 16 residues. V shed 2 bases and J shed 0 bases, with 15 bases lying between them. The CDR3 nucleotides read TGTGCCAGCAGCTTTGGTAATCCCCTAAGCTCCTACGAGCAGTACTTC. This translates into CASSFGNPLSSYEQYF.

This chain links TRBV7-2 with TRBJ1-1; tentative D call: TRBD1 (5 bases). The CDR3 runs to 15 residues. The germline CDR1 and CDR2 sequences are SGHTA and FQGNSA. V shed 3 bases and J shed 0 bases, with 11 bases lying between them. In DNA, the CDR3 is TGTGCCAGCAGCTTGAAGGGGACTATGAACACTGAAGCTTTCTTT. Protein product: CASSLKGTMNTEAFF.

CDR3 DNA sequence: TGTGCCACCACCCGCGACAGGGGTACCTACGAGCAGTACTTC. This sequence encodes CATTRDRGTYEQYF. The rearrangement links TRBV10-3 to TRBJ2-7; TRBD1 matches at 8 bases. From germline, CDR1 is ENHRY and CDR2 SYGVKD. Unmatched junction bases numbered 10, after V lost 10 bases and J lost 2 bases. The CDR3 spans 14 residues.

The gene calls are TRBV4-3 and TRBJ2-7; tentatively, D is TRBD2 (6 bases). CDR3 length: 15 amino acids. In germline, CDR1 is LGHNA, CDR2 YSLEER. Trimming removed 0 bases at V and 3 bases at J, with 12 bases between. CDR3 DNA sequence: TGCGCCAGCAGCCAAGAAATTAGGGGAGGCTACGAGCAGTACTTC. Amino acid sequence: CASSQEIRGGYEQYF.

The chain recombines TRBV28 with TRBJ2-5; 7 bases match TRBD1. Per the germline V gene, CDR1 is MDHEN and CDR2 is SYDVKM. Germline trimming cut 6 bases from V and 3 bases from J; bases unmatched to any gene: 7. CDR3 length: 14 residues. The CDR3 DNA sequence: TGTGCCAGCAGCCCTACCGGGACAGAAGAGACCCAGTACTTC. It codes for CASSPTGTEETQYF.

The chain combines TRBV21-1 with TRBJ1-5; TRBD1 is taken as the D call from the table, unchecked against the DNA. TRBV21-1 is a documented pseudogene. The CDR3 runs 17 residues. As DNA, the CDR3 is TGTGCCAGCAGCAAAGTGGGCCAGCCGGATAGCAATCAGCCCCAGCATTTT. As protein: CASSKVGQPDSNQPQHF.

The rearrangement joins TRBV9 to TRBJ2-2, with 16 bases aligning to TRBD2. Per the germline V gene, CDR1 is SGDLS and CDR2 is YYNGEE. The CDR3 spans 19 residues. V lost 3 bases and J lost 3; bases outside the gene matches: 8. The CDR3 bases are TGTGCCAGCAGCGCACCCCCCGGGACTAGCGGGAGGGACACCGGGGAGCTGTTTTTT. Translation gives CASSAPPGTSGRDTGELFF.

This chain joins TRBV7-9 and TRBJ2-1; the D gene is possibly TRBD2 (5 bases). Trimming shortened V by 1 base and J by 12 bases, and 22 bases separated the two germline ends. Germline V gene lookup returns CDR1 SEHNR and CDR2 FQNEAQ (reference sequence). The CDR3 is made up of 16 amino acids. For the CDR3, the DNA is TGTGCCAGCAGCTTAGACGAGGAGGCCATTCGATTGGGGCAGTTCTTC. Translating it yields CASSLDEEAIRLGQFF.

The J gene is TRBJ2-1, the V gene TRBV9, with a possible D match to TRBD1 (7 bases). Germline V lookup: CDR1 SGDLS, CDR2 YYNGEE. The CDR3 totals 16 residues. V was pared by 2 bases and J by 4 bases, with 16 bases between. The CDR3 protein is CASSVRGGTDYNEQFF. The CDR3 coding sequence is TGTGCCAGCAGCGTCAGAGGCGGGACAGATTACAATGAGCAGTTCTTC.

This clone appeared a single time. The V call is TRBV29-1, the J call TRBJ1-4; weak D call: TRBD1 (5 bases). CDR3 length: 14 amino acids. Germline CDR1 is SQVTM and CDR2 is ANQGSEA. Between the trimmed V and J ends, which lost 2 bases and 4 bases, there was a span of 11 bases. CDR3: CSVECAGRNEKLFF. CDR3 nucleotides: TGCAGCGTTGAATGCGCGGGACGTAATGAAAAACTGTTTTTT. Using reference TRBV29-1 and TRBJ1-4 for the parts outside the CDR3, the full variable domain is SAVISQKPSRDICQRGTSLTIQCQVDSQVTMMFWYRQQPGQSLTLIATANQGSEATYESGFVIDKFPISRPNLTFSTLTVSNMSPEDSSIYLCSVECAGRNEKLFFGSGTQLSVL.

The CDR3 DNA sequence: TGTGCCAGCAGTGAAAGGGGGGGGCCGACAGAGACCCAGTACTTC. Translated: CASSERGGPTETQYF. The V gene is TRBV2, the J gene TRBJ2-5; weak D call: TRBD2 (7 bases). Looked up from germline, CDR1 is SNHLY and CDR2 is FYNNEI. The V end lost 2 bases, the J end lost 4 bases, and 14 bases lay between the germline ends. The CDR3 has 15 amino acids.

This chain uses TRBV7-2 with TRBJ2-1; possibly TRBD1 for D (5 bases). V was clipped by 2 bases and J by 5 bases, with 13 bases between them. The CDR3 is made up of 15 amino acids. Per germline, CDR1 SGHTA and CDR2 FQGNSA. The CDR3, as DNA: TGTGCCAGCAGCTTACGACCCCGACAGAACAATGAGCAGTTCTTC. It translates to CASSLRPRQNNEQFF.

This CDR3 is CASSLPNEQYF. The CDR3 nucleotides read TGTGCCAGCAGCTTACCCAACGAGCAGTACTTC. J is TRBJ2-7 and V is TRBV5-5; D uncertain. From germline, CDR1 is SGHKS and CDR2 YYEKEE (reference sequence). Trimming cost V 2 bases and J 5 bases, with 5 bases left between them. The CDR3 spans 11 residues. The complete variable domain, with remaining parts taken from reference TRBV5-5 and TRBJ2-7, reads DAGVTQSPTHLIKTRGQQVTLRCSPISGHKSVSWYQQVLGQGPQFIFQYYEKEERGRGNFPDRFSARQFPNYSSELNVNALLLGDSALYLCASSLPNEQYFGPGTRLTVT.

The chain joins TRBV30 to TRBJ1-4; D is unresolved. Germline V gene lookup returns CDR1 GTSNPN and CDR2 SVGIG (reference sequence). The germline V and J ends were trimmed by 0 bases and 8 bases, with 7 bases remaining between them. CDR3 size: 12 residues. In DNA form, the CDR3 reads TGTGCCTGGAGTGTACCGGGAGAAAAACTGTTTTTT. Its protein is CAWSVPGEKLFF.

The V and J genes are TRBV5-4 and TRBJ2-1; possible D gene TRBD1, 6 bases. The CDR3 length is 16 residues. Germline loops: CDR1 SGHNT, CDR2 YYREEE (reference sequence). Trimming took off 4 bases at V and 1 base at J, with 15 bases between the two ends. The CDR3 loop reads CASSLGGNSSYNEQFF. In DNA, the CDR3 is TGTGCCAGCAGCCTAGGGGGTAACAGTTCCTACAATGAGCAGTTCTTC. Using reference TRBV5-4 and TRBJ2-1 for the parts outside the CDR3, the full variable domain is ETGVTQSPTHLIKTRGQQVTLRCSSQSGHNTVSWYQQALGQGPQFIFQYYREEENGRGNFPPRFSGLQFPNYSSELNVNALELDDSALYLCASSLGGNSSYNEQFFGPGTRLTVL.

The chain recombines TRBV7-2 with TRBJ1-5; 7 nucleotides match TRBD1. Trimming cost V 5 bases and J 6 bases; bases outside gene matches: 7. CDR1 and CDR2 (germline): SGHTA, FQGNSA. The CDR3 totals 14 residues. In DNA form, the CDR3 reads TGTGCCAGCAGCCCGCGGACAGGAGGTCAGCCCCAGCATTTT. It translates to CASSPRTGGQPQHF.

The chain links TRBV7-6 to TRBJ1-5, with 8 nucleotides matching TRBD1. Losses at the gene ends were 5 bases for V and 4 bases for J; bases not matched to a gene: 7. Germline V gene sequence: CDR1 SGHVS, CDR2 FNYEAQ. The CDR3 contains 15 residues. The CDR3 region is CASSARDRSNQPQHF. CDR3 in DNA: TGTGCCAGCAGCGCCCGGGACAGGAGTAATCAGCCCCAGCATTTT.

The CDR3 reads CASSSGTGVREGPYEQYF. CDR3 bases: TGTGCCAGCAGCTCGGGGACAGGGGTGCGGGAGGGCCCGTACGAGCAGTACTTC. The chain is built from TRBV5-4 and TRBJ2-7, with D possibly matching TRBD1 (10 bases). Germline loops: CDR1 SGHNT, CDR2 YYREEE (reference sequence). The CDR3 is 18 amino acids. Deletions cut 3 bases from V and 4 bases from J, with 26 bases between.

This chain joins TRBV10-3 and TRBJ2-1; 7 bases match TRBD2. This CDR3 has 16 amino acids. Germline V gives CDR1 ENHRY, CDR2 SYGVKD. Trimming removed 4 bases from V and 4 bases from J; junction bases left unmatched: 10. CDR3 sequence: CAISGIAAGVYNEQFF. The CDR3 region has the DNA TGTGCCATCAGTGGGATCGCGGCGGGAGTTTACAATGAGCAGTTCTTC.

The chain recombines TRBV19 with TRBJ2-1, with 7 nucleotides matching TRBD1. CDR3 length: 19 amino acids. Germline lookup yields CDR1 LNHDA and CDR2 SQIVND (reference sequence). V shed 3 bases, J shed 0 bases, and the junction held 14 bases outside the gene matches. The chain's CDR3 is CASSIFRGLPSPSYNEQFF. DNA for the CDR3: TGTGCCAGTAGTATTTTCAGGGGGTTACCCAGTCCCTCCTACAATGAGCAGTTCTTC.

The chain couples TRBV28 to TRBJ1-2, with 8 bases lining up with TRBD1. V shed 3 bases, J shed 5 bases, and the junction held 5 bases outside the gene matches. Germline V gene lookup returns CDR1 MDHEN and CDR2 SYDVKM. This CDR3 region has 14 residues. CDR3 sequence (DNA): TGTGCCAGCAGTTTTCTGGACAGGGATTATGGCTACACCTTC. This translates into CASSFLDRDYGYTF.

This sequence joins TRBV30 and TRBJ2-1; 11 bases match TRBD2. The V and J ends lost 0 bases and 8 bases, in that order; junction bases with no gene match: 9. The CDR3 is 16 amino acids. Germline V gene data show CDR1 as GTSNPN and CDR2 as SVGIG (reference sequence). The CDR3 loop reads CAWSVSLAGGHDEQFF. For the CDR3, the DNA is TGTGCCTGGAGTGTGAGTCTAGCGGGAGGACACGATGAGCAGTTCTTC.

The CDR3 sequence: CASSAGTGRNYGYTF. The CDR3, as DNA: TGTGCCAGCAGCGCAGGGACAGGGAGGAACTATGGCTACACCTTC. The genes are TRBV5-4 and TRBJ1-2; 9 positions match TRBD1. The V gene end was trimmed by 4 bases and the J gene end by 2 bases; junction bases not matched to a gene: 6. CDR3 length equals 15 residues. Germline CDR1 reads SGHNT; CDR2 reads YYREEE (reference sequence).

This clone was seen just once. CDR3 nucleotide sequence: TGTGCCAGCAGGAAAACCGGGACAGGTCCTTACGAGCAGTACTTC. This sequence encodes CASRKTGTGPYEQYF. The chain carries TRBV2 and TRBJ2-7; 8 bases match TRBD1. The V and J ends lost 6 bases and 4 bases, in that order; junction bases with no gene match: 11. This CDR3 region has 15 residues. Germline-derived CDR1 and CDR2 are SNHLY and FYNNEI.

The chain links TRBV29-1 to TRBJ1-3; perhaps TRBD1 as D (6 bases). Trimming shortened V by 6 bases and J by 3 bases, and 18 bases separated the two germline ends. Germline V gene sequence: CDR1 SQVTM, CDR2 ANQGSEA. CDR3 length: 15 amino acids. DNA of the CDR3: TGCAGCGTCGAGCGTACAGGGTTGAATGGAAACACCATATATTTT. Translating gives CSVERTGLNGNTIYF.

V gene TRBV7-8 combines with J gene TRBJ2-7; D remains unclear. V was shortened by 5 bases and J by 3 bases, with 17 bases between the two germline ends. Germline lookup yields CDR1 SGHVS and CDR2 FQNEAQ. The CDR3 consists of 15 residues. The CDR3 region is CASSLNYSPNYEQYF. In DNA, the CDR3 is TGTGCCAGCAGCCTCAACTACTCCCCAAACTACGAGCAGTACTTC.

The rearrangement links TRBV20-1 to TRBJ2-1; a weak D match, TRBD2 (5 bases). V lost 3 bases, J lost 10 bases, and 10 bases lay in between. Germline V gene sequence: CDR1 DFQATT, CDR2 SNEGSKA (reference sequence). This CDR3 has 11 amino acids. CDR3 nucleotides: TGCAGTGCTAGGCCAGCGGCAGAGCAGTTCTTC. Its translation is CSARPAAEQFF.

This clone has more than one count but fewer than ten. The chain combines TRBV7-9 with TRBJ1-1; D is undetermined. Trimming removed 5 bases from V and 0 bases from J, with 4 bases in between. The CDR3 is made up of 12 amino acids. Germline CDR1 and CDR2: SEHNR and FQNEAQ (reference sequence). The CDR3 is CASSPLNTEAFF. The CDR3 DNA is TGTGCCAGCAGCCCCTTGAACACTGAAGCTTTCTTT.

The chain combines TRBV11-3 with TRBJ2-1; D gene ambiguous. The V and J ends lost 1 base and 5 bases respectively, with 9 bases between them. The CDR3 sequence is 14 residues long. From germline, CDR1 is SGHNT and CDR2 YENEEA. As DNA, the CDR3 is TGTGCCAGCAGCTTAGTGGCAGGCGACAATGAGCAGTTCTTC. It yields the protein CASSLVAGDNEQFF. The variable domain in full, with the rest retrieved from reference TRBV11-3 and TRBJ2-1, is EAGVVQSPRYKIIEKKQPVAFWCNPISGHNTLYWYLQNLGQGPELLIRYENEEAVDDSQLPKDRFSAERLKGVDSTLKIQPAELGDSAVYLCASSLVAGDNEQFFGPGTRLTVL.

The gene calls are TRBV27 and TRBJ2-7, with 10 bases lining up with TRBD1. V trimming: 5 bases; J trimming: 2 bases; junction bases outside the gene matches: 15. This CDR3 comprises 18 residues. The germline V gene has CDR1 MNHEY and CDR2 SMNVEV (reference sequence). In DNA, the CDR3 is TGTGCCAGCAGTACAACCGGGACAGGGGACCTCCCCCCCTACGAGCAGTACTTC. Its translation is CASSTTGTGDLPPYEQYF.